The next 2 T cell receptor beta chains were all read from a single sample in a study of response to subunit inactivated influenza vaccine listed by TCRdb under 2018. Receptor amplification or capture employed RT-PCR. Sequencing used an Illumina HiSeq 2500. TCRdb reprocessed the public reads (quality trimming at Q25 with fastp, clone calling with MiXCR) and kept in-frame beta chains. Each CDR3 protein gets just one entry, which takes the most common genes and DNA from the rows behind it. This sample is represented by about 780,000 distinct CDR3 sequences; less than 20% of them were singletons. Approximately 11% of the sample is taken by the ten largest. Sequenced here: PBMCs from blood, sampled about 5 days after vaccination. These receptors originate from a man aged 45-65 years who received an inactivated influenza vaccine. Donor details come from another sample of the same person, matched by shared clones.

There are many counts of this clonotype. The rearrangement joins TRBV28 to TRBJ1-2; 9 bases line up with TRBD1. Germline trimming cut 4 bases from V and 3 bases from J; bases unmatched to any gene: 6. Germline-derived CDR1 and CDR2 are MDHEN and SYDVKM. This CDR3 has 15 amino acids. CDR3 coding DNA: TGTGCCAGCAGTTCCGGGACAGGGATTGACTATGGCTACACCTTC. Its protein product is CASSSGTGIDYGYTF.

This chain uses TRBV4-1 with TRBJ2-1; tentatively, D is TRBD1 (6 bases). Between the trimmed V and J ends, which lost 0 bases and 4 bases, there was a span of 10 bases. The V gene's germline CDR1 is MGHRA and CDR2 YSYEKL. The CDR3 extends over 15 amino acids. Here the CDR3 DNA reads TGCGCCAGCAGCCAAGATTCAGGACAGTACAATGAGCAGTTCTTC. This gives the protein CASSQDSGQYNEQFF.